This TCR beta chain was found in a study of sequential checkpoint blockade in melanoma. Study-wide background: Patients were randomized 1:1 to nivolumab-then-ipilimumab or ipilimumab-then-nivolumab first-line.

Using immunoSEQ multiplex PCR, the repertoire was profiled, and TCRdb retains in-frame clones only, with some absent. Here the sample spans some 19,000 clones, about two thirds being singletons. Treatment: randomized to nivolumab then ipilimumab (arm A) or the reverse (arm B). No patient had prior DNA-damaging chemotherapy. The germline CDR1 and CDR2 sequences are SEHNR and FQNEAQ (reference sequence). The length of the CDR3 is 13 residues. Trimming stripped 10 bases from V and 5 bases from J, with 15 bases between. The sample consisted of CD8+ T cells sorted from blood (inferred from file names), taken from a patient given nivolumab and ipilimumab in sequence. The genes are TRBV7-9 and TRBJ2-1; possibly TRBD2 for D (5 bases). The source is a human donor with melanoma. The CDR3 DNA is TGTGCCATGAGGCTAGCCGGCGACAATGAGCAGTTCTTC. As protein: CAMRLAGDNEQFF. Based on the CDR3 plus reference TRBV7-9 and TRBJ2-1, the full variable domain is DTGVSQNPRHKITKRGQNVTFRCDPISEHNRLYWYRQTLGQGPEFLTYFQNEAQLEKSRLLSDRFSAERPKGSFSTLEIQRTEQGDSAMYLCAMRLAGDNEQFFGPGTRLTVL.